This T cell receptor beta chain was sequenced in a study of CD8+ T cells in alopecia areata. The CDR3 length is 10 residues. Germline V gene data show CDR1 as SGHRS and CDR2 as YFSETQ. Trimming removed 7 bases at V and 1 base at J, with 3 bases between. TCR sequencing used cDNA made by reverse transcription of extracted RNA. The assay was immunoSEQ multiplex PCR, and TCRdb's table has in-frame clones only and misses some. The data hold fewer than 350,000 clones, with about three fifths observed a single time. Treatment: oral pan-JAK inhibitor, 5-10 mg twice daily. The J gene is TRBJ2-7, the V gene TRBV5-1, with D uncertain. This sequence was found in a human donor with alopecia areata. The sequenced sample was CD4+ T cells sorted from blood, obtained at week 24, from a patient treated with tofacitinib. Here the CDR3 reads CASVSYEQYF. The CDR3 DNA sequence: TGCGCCAGCGTGTCCTACGAGCAGTACTTC. Variable domain in full (rest from reference TRBV5-1 and TRBJ2-7): KAGVTQTPRYLIKTRGQQVTLSCSPISGHRSVSWYQQTPGQGLQFLFEYFSETQRNKGNFPGRFSGRQFSNSRSEMNVSTLELGDSALYLCASVSYEQYFGPGTRLTVT.